These T cell receptor beta chains were read from a single sample in a study of T cells in Graves' hyperthyroidism and ophthalmopathy. MiXCR was run by TCRdb on the multiplex PCR reads, yielding one entry per CDR3 protein. The sample shows around 50,000 distinct CDR3 sequences, under 50% of them seen only once. The sample consisted of blood. The receptors were gathered from a woman aged 50 to 60 with Graves' ophthalmopathy. The CDR3 runs from the conserved cysteine through the conserved F or W. A D gene is named only where the DNA matches it firmly. The size of a clone is reported for some rows only, either as once, few or many, or as a class for expanded clones.

TRBJ2-5 | TRBV20-1 | - | - | - | CSFYICSARTSGGVEETQYF
TRBJ1-2 | TRBV6-1 | - | - | TGTGCCAGCAGTGAACGAGACAACTATGGCTACACCTTC | CASSERDNYGYTF
TRBJ2-7 | TRBV9 | many | TRBD2 | TGTGCCAGCAGCCCCGGTAGCGGGGGATACTACGAGCAGTACTTC | CASSPGSGGYYEQYF
TRBJ2-3 | TRBV7-9 | many | TRBD2 | TGTGCCAGCAGCCTAGCGGGGGGGCTCGCAGATACGCAGTATTTT | CASSLAGGLADTQYF
TRBJ1-1 | TRBV7-9 | many | TRBD1 | TGTGCCAGCAGCCCCCGGACAGGCCGGCGGAGCACTGAAGCTTTCTTT | CASSPRTGRRSTEAFF
TRBJ2-5 | TRBV11-2 | many | TRBD2 | TGTGCCAGCAGCTCGTCGCGCGGGGGCCAAGAGACCCAGTACTTC | CASSSSRGGQETQYF
TRBJ2-1 | TRBV5-1 | many | - | TGCGCCAGCGGGGGCGGGTTCTCCTACAATGAGCAGTTCTTC | CASGGGFSYNEQFF
TRBJ2-7 | TRBV18 | few | - | TGTGCCAGCTCACCCCTCGGGACGGACGGCTCCTACGAGCAGTACTTC | CASSPLGTDGSYEQYF
TRBJ1-5 | TRBV7-6 | - | TRBD1 | TGTGCCAGCAGCACGGGGAGGACAGGGATTAAAAAGACACAGCATTTT | CASSTGRTGIKKTQHF
TRBJ1-6 | TRBV7-6 | - | - | TGTGCCAGCAGTTCCAGGGACTCACCCCTCCACTTT | CASSSRDSPLHF
TRBJ2-3 | TRBV5-1 | many | TRBD2 | TGCGCCAGCAGCTTATGGACTAGCGGCACAGATACGCAGTATTTT | CASSLWTSGTDTQYF
TRBJ2-3 | TRBV12-3/TRBV12-4 | many | - | TGTGCCAGCAGTCTTAGCGGAGCGGGGCAGTATTTT | CASSLSGAGQYF
TRBJ2-6 | TRBV24-1 | - | - | TGTGCCACCAGTGGCCACAGCGGTAGGAGGGCCAACGTCCTGACTTTC | CATSGHSGRRANVLTF
TRBJ2-5 | TRBV9 | many | TRBD2 | TGTGCCAGCAGCGGCACTAGCGGGAGGGGGGGGGAGACCCAGTACTTC | CASSGTSGRGGETQYF
TRBJ2-1 | TRBV6-4 | many | TRBD2 | TGTGCCAGCAGCGCCGGGACTAGCGGGAGAAATGAGCAGTTCTTC | CASSAGTSGRNEQFF
TRBJ2-1 | TRBV3-1 | - | TRBD2 | TGTGCCAGCAGCCAGGGGACTAGTTCATACGAGCAGTTCTTC | CASSQGTSSYEQFF
TRBJ2-2 | TRBV5-1 | once | - | TGCGCCAGCAACGAACTAGGCACCGGGGAGCTGTTTTTT | CASNELGTGELFF
TRBJ1-5 | TRBV19 | many | - | TGTGCCAGTAGCCCCGGGAACAGCAATCAGCCCCAGCATTTT | CASSPGNSNQPQHF
TRBJ2-2 | TRBV2 | - | - | TGTGCCAGCAGTTACATTGGCAGAGGGACCGGGGAGCTGTTGTTT | CASSYIGRGTGELLF
TRBJ1-4 | TRBV9 | many | TRBD1 | TGTGCCAGCAGCACCGGGACAGGTTTGGAAAAACTGTTTTTT | CASSTGTGLEKLFF
TRBJ2-7 | TRBV9 | once | TRBD2 | TGTGCCAGCAGCGTAGCCTCAGCGGGGGGTAGGGAGCAGTACTTC | CASSVASAGGREQYF
TRBJ2-1 | TRBV2 | many | TRBD1 | TGTGCCAGCAGTGGGGACAGGGCCTACAATGAGCAGTTCTTC | CASSGDRAYNEQFF
TRBJ1-1 | TRBV29-1 | many | TRBD1 | TGCAGCGTGAGGGACAGAGCGAACACTGAAGCTTTCTTT | CSVRDRANTEAFF
TRBJ2-3 | TRBV24-1 | medium-sized | - | TGTGCCACCAGTGATTCTGATACGCAGTATTTT | CATSDSDTQYF
TRBJ1-5 | TRBV6-1 | many | - | TGTGCCAGCAGTGAGGGGAGGGTGACGGCAAGCAATCAGCCCCAGCATTTT | CASSEGRVTASNQPQHF
TRBJ1-3 | TRBV9 | many | TRBD1 | TGTGCCAGCAGCGCCAACAGGGGCCGCCACCTCGGGCCTGGAAACACCATATATTTT | CASSANRGRHLGPGNTIYF